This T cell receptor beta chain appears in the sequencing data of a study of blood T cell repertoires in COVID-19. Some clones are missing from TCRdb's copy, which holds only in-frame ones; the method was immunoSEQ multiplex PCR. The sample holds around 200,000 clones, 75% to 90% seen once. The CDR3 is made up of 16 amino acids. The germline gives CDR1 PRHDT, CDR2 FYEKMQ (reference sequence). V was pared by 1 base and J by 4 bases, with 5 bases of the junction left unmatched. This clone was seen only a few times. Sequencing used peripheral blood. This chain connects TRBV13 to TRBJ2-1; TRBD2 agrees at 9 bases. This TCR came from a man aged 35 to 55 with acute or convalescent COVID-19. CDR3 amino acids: CASSLALAGPYNEQFF. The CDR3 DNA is TGTGCCAGCAGCTTAGCCCTAGCGGGGCCGTACAATGAGCAGTTCTTC.